This T cell receptor beta chain was identified during a study of spatial heterogeneity in lung cancer. Study as a whole: More beta-chain than alpha-chain sequences were consistently detected.

Individual TCR cDNA molecules each bore their own unique molecular identifier. TCRdb reprocessed the 5' RACE reads with MiXCR, giving one entry per CDR3 protein. The profile covers roughly 3,700 distinct CDR3 sequences, with about 25% appearing a single time and approximately 14% taken by the ten largest. Germline CDR1 and CDR2: LNHDA and SQIVND (reference sequence). The CDR3 runs 18 residues. Trimming at V came to 7 bases and at J to 4 bases, leaving 21 bases not matched to a gene. Time point meaning: sample taken at primary tumor resection. The sequenced material consisted of unsorted whole RNA from tumor, nontumor lung or frozen PBMC.

This sequence originates from a male donor with early-stage non-small cell lung cancer. V is TRBV19 and J is TRBJ1-2; 7 nucleotides agree with TRBD1. Sequenced material: normal lung tissue next to the tumor, taken at surgery. CDR3 nucleotide sequence: TGTGCCAGTACACCTGGACCGGGACAGAGAATACAAAGCTATGGCTACACCTTC. Its translation is CASTPGPGQRIQSYGYTF.